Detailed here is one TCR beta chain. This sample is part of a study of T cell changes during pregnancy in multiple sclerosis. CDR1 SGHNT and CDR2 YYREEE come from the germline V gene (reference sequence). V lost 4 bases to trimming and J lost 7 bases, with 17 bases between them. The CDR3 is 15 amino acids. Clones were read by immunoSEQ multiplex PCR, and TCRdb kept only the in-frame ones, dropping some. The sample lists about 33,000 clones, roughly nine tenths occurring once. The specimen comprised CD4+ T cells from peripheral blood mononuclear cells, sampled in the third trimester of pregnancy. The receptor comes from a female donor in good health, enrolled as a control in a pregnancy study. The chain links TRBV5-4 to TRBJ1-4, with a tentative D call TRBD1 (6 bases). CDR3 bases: TGTGCCAGCAGCAGGCCCGAGGGGGGGGGTGAAAAACTGTTTTTT. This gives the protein CASSRPEGGGEKLFF.